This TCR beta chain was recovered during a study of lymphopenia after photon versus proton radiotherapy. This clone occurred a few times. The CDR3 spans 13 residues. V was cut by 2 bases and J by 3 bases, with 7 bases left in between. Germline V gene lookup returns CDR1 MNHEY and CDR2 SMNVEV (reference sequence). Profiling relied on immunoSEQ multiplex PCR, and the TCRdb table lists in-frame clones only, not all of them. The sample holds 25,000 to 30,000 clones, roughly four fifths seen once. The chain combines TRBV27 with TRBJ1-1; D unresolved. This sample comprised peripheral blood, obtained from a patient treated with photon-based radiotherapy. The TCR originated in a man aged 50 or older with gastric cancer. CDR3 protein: CASSLQGYTEAFF. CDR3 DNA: TGTGCCAGCAGTTTACAAGGGTACACTGAAGCTTTCTTT.